Listed below are T cell receptor beta chains from one sample, sequenced in a study of radiation and T cells in renal cell carcinoma. Clones were read by immunoSEQ multiplex PCR, and TCRdb kept only the in-frame ones, dropping some. The sample lists fewer than 80,000 clones; 83% were seen once. The specimen comprised blood, sampled from a patient whose treatment included radiotherapy and nephrectomy. Receptors originate from an older woman with renal cell carcinoma. CDR3s include the opening cysteine and the closing phenylalanine or tryptophan. Each record gives: clone size, V gene, J gene, D gene, CDR3 DNA, CDR3 protein. D genes are given only for firm matches. Rows may omit the clone size; those that give it use once, few, many or a size class.

size: NA
V: TRBV28
J: TRBJ2-3
D: NA
DNA: TGTGCCAGCAGTTCCCCGAACACAGATACGCAGTATTTT
CDR3: CASSSPNTDTQYF

size: NA
V: TRBV5-1
J: TRBJ2-7
D: TRBD1
DNA: TGCGCCAGCAGCACCGGGACAGGGACGAACGAGCAGTACTTC
CDR3: CASSTGTGTNEQYF

size: once
V: TRBV11-2
J: TRBJ1-4
D: NA
DNA: TGTGCCAGCAGCTTAGACACCGCAACTAATGAAAAACTGTTTTTT
CDR3: CASSLDTATNEKLFF

size: NA
V: TRBV7-3
J: TRBJ1-1
D: NA
DNA: TGTGCCAGCAGCTTGTATAATGTGAGAAACACTGAAGCTTTCTTT
CDR3: CASSLYNVRNTEAFF

size: NA
V: TRBV18
J: TRBJ1-3
D: TRBD1
DNA: TGTGCCAGCTCGCCGCGGGACAGCGGAAACACCATATATTTT
CDR3: CASSPRDSGNTIYF

size: few
V: TRBV19
J: TRBJ1-6
D: NA
DNA: TGTGCCAGTAGTACTCACCGGACAGCCTATAATTCACCCCTCCACTTT
CDR3: CASSTHRTAYNSPLHF

size: once
V: TRBV19
J: TRBJ1-6
D: NA
DNA: TGTGCCAGTAGAGCGGAGACCTATAATTCACCCCTCCACTTT
CDR3: CASRAETYNSPLHF

size: NA
V: TRBV19
J: TRBJ1-5
D: NA
DNA: TGTGCCAGTAGTTCCAGGGGAGGCGAGCATTTT
CDR3: CASSSRGGEHF

size: NA
V: TRBV4-1
J: TRBJ2-5
D: TRBD2
DNA: TGCGCCAGCAGCCGCGAGACCGGGACTAGCGGGAGAGAGACCCAGTACTTC
CDR3: CASSRETGTSGRETQYF

size: NA
V: TRBV5-8
J: TRBJ1-2
D: NA
DNA: TGTGCCAGCAGCCGGAGGGACGCCCAACATGGCTACACCTTC
CDR3: CASSRRDAQHGYTF

size: NA
V: TRBV5-1
J: TRBJ2-1
D: TRBD1
DNA: TGCGCCACCCAGCAGCTTCCCACGGGACAGGGAGGCAATGAGCAGTTCTTC
CDR3: CATQQLPTGQGGNEQFF

size: NA
V: TRBV7-2
J: TRBJ2-7
D: NA
DNA: TGTGCCAGCAGCTTAGGAGTGGCTACCTACGAGCAGTACTTC
CDR3: CASSLGVATYEQYF

size: NA
V: TRBV18
J: TRBJ1-2
D: NA
DNA: TGTGCCAGCTCACCACCGGCTGGGGCTAACTATGGCTACACCTTC
CDR3: CASSPPAGANYGYTF

size: NA
V: TRBV30
J: TRBJ2-7
D: TRBD1
DNA: TGTGCCTGGACCATCCTTGGGACAGGGGGTATCCACGAGCAGTACTTC
CDR3: CAWTILGTGGIHEQYF

size: NA
V: TRBV28
J: TRBJ2-4
D: NA
DNA: TGTGCCAGCAGTCAACTAGGGTCGGCAGGTATAGCCAAAAACATTCAGTACTTC
CDR3: CASSQLGSAGIAKNIQYF

size: once
V: TRBV10-3
J: TRBJ2-3
D: TRBD1
DNA: TGTGCCATCAGCCAGGGGGCAGATACGCAGTATTTT
CDR3: CAISQGADTQYF

size: NA
V: TRBV19
J: TRBJ2-7
D: NA
DNA: TGTGCCAGTCGCGCGAGGGACTGGTCCTACGAGCAGTACTTC
CDR3: CASRARDWSYEQYF

size: NA
V: TRBV6-1
J: TRBJ1-5
D: NA
DNA: TGTGCCAGCTCCCAAGGGGATCAGCCCCAGCATTTT
CDR3: CASSQGDQPQHF

size: NA
V: TRBV5-7
J: TRBJ2-7
D: NA
DNA: TGTGCCAGCAGCTTGGAAGGGACAAGAGACGAGCAGTACTTC
CDR3: CASSLEGTRDEQYF

size: few
V: TRBV11-2
J: TRBJ2-1
D: NA
DNA: TGTGCCAGCAGCCCGGGCATTGTTGAGCAGTTCTTC
CDR3: CASSPGIVEQFF

size: NA
V: TRBV28
J: TRBJ2-7
D: TRBD1
DNA: TGTGCCAGCGGCTTACAGGGGAACCGCGAGCAGTACTTC
CDR3: CASGLQGNREQYF

size: few
V: TRBV5-8
J: TRBJ1-1
D: NA
DNA: TGTGCCAGCAGCTTGATGCTAGTCGGGAGTGAAGCTTTCTTT
CDR3: CASSLMLVGSEAFF

size: NA
V: TRBV28
J: TRBJ1-6
D: TRBD1
DNA: TGTGCCAGCAGTTCCCGGACAGGGCCCTCACCCCTCCACTTT
CDR3: CASSSRTGPSPLHF

size: NA
V: TRBV5-6
J: TRBJ2-5
D: NA
DNA: TGTGCCAGCAGCCCCGGCGGATCCGCAGCGAGGAAGACCCAGTACTTC
CDR3: CASSPGGSAARKTQYF

size: NA
V: TRBV5-1
J: TRBJ1-1
D: TRBD1
DNA: TGCGCCAGCAGCCCGGTAGAGGGGGCGATGGCTGAAGCTTTCTTT
CDR3: CASSPVEGAMAEAFF

size: NA
V: TRBV7-9
J: TRBJ2-7
D: TRBD1
DNA: TGTGCCAGCGGCATTAAAGGGGGCGCCGGTTACGAGCAGTACTTC
CDR3: CASGIKGGAGYEQYF

size: few
V: TRBV18
J: TRBJ1-3
D: TRBD1
DNA: TGTGCCAGCTCACCACCGGGGACAGCTGGAAACACCATATATTTT
CDR3: CASSPPGTAGNTIYF

size: NA
V: TRBV10-3
J: TRBJ2-2
D: NA
DNA: TGTGCCATCAGTGTGGGTCCCGCGAACACCGGGGAGCTGTTTTTT
CDR3: CAISVGPANTGELFF

size: NA
V: TRBV11-2
J: TRBJ1-3
D: TRBD1
DNA: TGTGCCAGCAGCTCGACAGGGACCGCTGGAAACACCATATATTTT
CDR3: CASSSTGTAGNTIYF

size: few
V: TRBV19
J: TRBJ1-2
D: NA
DNA: TGTGCCAGTAGTATAGAAGGGCTCCTGGGCTACACCTTC
CDR3: CASSIEGLLGYTF

size: NA
V: TRBV19
J: TRBJ2-7
D: NA
DNA: TGTGCCAGTAGTATTCACGGGGGAGGCACCTACGAGCAGTACTTC
CDR3: CASSIHGGGTYEQYF

size: NA
V: TRBV30
J: TRBJ1-5
D: NA
DNA: TGTGCCTGGAGTGTACAGGGCCGGGTTGAGCCCCAGCATTTT
CDR3: CAWSVQGRVEPQHF

size: NA
V: TRBV2
J: TRBJ1-2
D: NA
DNA: TGTGCCAGCAGACCTCCGCAGGGCGGACTATATGGCTACACCTTC
CDR3: CASRPPQGGLYGYTF

size: NA
V: TRBV27
J: TRBJ1-1
D: NA
DNA: TGTGCCAGCAGTTTTTCCGTAGGGACGACTGAAGCTTTCTTT
CDR3: CASSFSVGTTEAFF

size: few
V: TRBV5-4
J: TRBJ2-4
D: TRBD2
DNA: TGTGCCAGCAGCGCACCCCTAGCGGGACTAAACATTCAGTACTTC
CDR3: CASSAPLAGLNIQYF

size: NA
V: TRBV6-6
J: TRBJ1-1
D: NA
DNA: TGTGCCAGCAGTTACGCCTCGGGAAACACTGAAGCTTTCTTT
CDR3: CASSYASGNTEAFF

size: NA
V: TRBV5-5
J: TRBJ1-2
D: TRBD1
DNA: TGTGCCAGCAGCCCGGGGACAGCTAACTATGGCTACACCTTC
CDR3: CASSPGTANYGYTF

size: NA
V: TRBV9
J: TRBJ1-1
D: TRBD1
DNA: TGTGCCAGCAGCGCCCACAGGGGCGACACTGAAGCTTTCTTT
CDR3: CASSAHRGDTEAFF

size: NA
V: TRBV28
J: TRBJ1-2
D: NA
DNA: TGTGCCAGCAGTTTCACCACAGGTGGCTACACCTTC
CDR3: CASSFTTGGYTF

size: NA
V: TRBV9
J: TRBJ1-2
D: TRBD1
DNA: TGTGCCAGCAGCGTAGAGGAAACAGGGGGGGATGGCTACACCTTC
CDR3: CASSVEETGGDGYTF

size: NA
V: TRBV4-3
J: TRBJ2-3
D: NA
DNA: TGCGCCAGCAGCCACCCTCTCGGGACGCAGTATTTT
CDR3: CASSHPLGTQYF

size: NA
V: TRBV27
J: TRBJ2-5
D: NA
DNA: TGTGCCAGCAGTCCCGGGACACTAAAGAGGGAGACCCAGTACTTC
CDR3: CASSPGTLKRETQYF

size: few
V: TRBV10-3
J: TRBJ1-1
D: NA
DNA: TGTGCCATCAGCACAGCGGTGAACACTGAAGCTTTCTTT
CDR3: CAISTAVNTEAFF